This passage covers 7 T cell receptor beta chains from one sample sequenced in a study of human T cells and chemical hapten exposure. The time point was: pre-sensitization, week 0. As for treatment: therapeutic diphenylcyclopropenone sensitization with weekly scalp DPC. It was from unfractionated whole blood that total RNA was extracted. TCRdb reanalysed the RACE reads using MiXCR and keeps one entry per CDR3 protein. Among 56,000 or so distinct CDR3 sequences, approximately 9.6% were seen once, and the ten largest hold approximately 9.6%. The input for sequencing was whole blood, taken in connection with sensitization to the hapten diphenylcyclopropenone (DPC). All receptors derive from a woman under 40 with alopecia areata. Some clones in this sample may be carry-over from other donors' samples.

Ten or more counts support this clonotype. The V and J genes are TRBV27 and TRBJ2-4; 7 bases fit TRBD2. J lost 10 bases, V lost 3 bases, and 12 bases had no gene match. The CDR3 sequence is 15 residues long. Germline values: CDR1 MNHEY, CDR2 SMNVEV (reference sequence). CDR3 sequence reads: CASSLTGGAGGIQYF. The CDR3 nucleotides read TGTGCCAGCAGTTTGACGGGCGGGGCCGGGGGGATTCAGTACTTC.

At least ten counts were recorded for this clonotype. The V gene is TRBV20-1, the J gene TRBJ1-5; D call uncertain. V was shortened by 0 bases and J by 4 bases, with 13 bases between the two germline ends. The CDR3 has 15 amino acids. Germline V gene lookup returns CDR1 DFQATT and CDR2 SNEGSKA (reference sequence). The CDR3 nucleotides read TGCAGTGCTAGAGAGGAGATGGGCGGAAATCAGCCCCAGCATTTT. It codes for CSAREEMGGNQPQHF.

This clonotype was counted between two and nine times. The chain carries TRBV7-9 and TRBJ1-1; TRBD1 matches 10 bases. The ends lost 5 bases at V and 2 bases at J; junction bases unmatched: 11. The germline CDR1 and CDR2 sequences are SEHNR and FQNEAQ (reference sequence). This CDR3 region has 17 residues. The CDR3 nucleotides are TGTGCCAGCAGCCGGGGGGACAGGGGTGGGGGAAACACTGAAGCTTTCTTT. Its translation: CASSRGDRGGGNTEAFF.

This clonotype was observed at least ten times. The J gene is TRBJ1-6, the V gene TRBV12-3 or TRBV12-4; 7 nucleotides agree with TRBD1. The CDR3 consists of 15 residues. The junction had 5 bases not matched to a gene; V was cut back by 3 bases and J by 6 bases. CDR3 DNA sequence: TGTGCCAGCAGTTTTTCTCGACAGGGTAATTCACCCCTCCACTTT. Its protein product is CASSFSRQGNSPLHF.

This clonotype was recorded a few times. CDR3 amino acids: CASAPGLTGSFDQFF. The CDR3 DNA sequence: TGTGCCAGCGCTCCCGGACTGACAGGGTCGTTTGACCAGTTCTTC. The rearrangement links TRBV6-2 or TRBV6-3 to TRBJ2-1; 7 positions match TRBD1. This CDR3 is 15 amino acids long. Losses at the gene ends were 8 bases for V and 13 bases for J; bases not matched to a gene: 20. Looked up from germline, CDR1 is MNHEY and CDR2 is SVGEGT.

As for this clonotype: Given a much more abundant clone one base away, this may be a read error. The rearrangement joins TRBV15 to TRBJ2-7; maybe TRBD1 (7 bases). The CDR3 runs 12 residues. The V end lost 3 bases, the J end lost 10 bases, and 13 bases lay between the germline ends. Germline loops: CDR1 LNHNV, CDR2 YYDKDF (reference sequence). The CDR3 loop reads CATSREGTDQYF. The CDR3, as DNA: TGTGCCACCAGCAGGGAGGGGACAGATCAGTACTTC.

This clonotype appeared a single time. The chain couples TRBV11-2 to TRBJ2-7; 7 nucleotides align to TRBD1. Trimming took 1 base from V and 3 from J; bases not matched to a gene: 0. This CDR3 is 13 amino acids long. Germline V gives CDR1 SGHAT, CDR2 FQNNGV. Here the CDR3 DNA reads TGTGCCAGCAGCTTAGGGGACAGCTACGAGCAGTACTTC. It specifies CASSLGDSYEQYF. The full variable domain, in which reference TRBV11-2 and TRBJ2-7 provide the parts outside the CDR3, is EAGVAQSPRYKIIEKRQSVAFWCNPISGHATLYWYQQILGQGPKLLIQFQNNGVVDDSQLPKDRFSAERLKGVDSTLKIQPAKLEDSAVYLCASSLGDSYEQYFGPGTRLTVT.